Each of the 8 T cell receptor beta chains below was sequenced from the same sample in a study of early T cells in non-severe SARS-CoV-2 infection. TCRdb re-analysed the 5' RACE reads in MiXCR, keeping a single row per CDR3 protein. The repertoire holds some 70,000 distinct CDR3 sequences, with 9.1% as singletons. Sequenced material: whole blood. Every receptor here comes from an adult who was a healthcare worker with PCR-confirmed SARS-CoV-2 infection or an uninfected control (not recorded which).

This clonotype turned up a few times. The chain employs TRBV27 and TRBJ2-7; 9 bases fit TRBD1. V shed 5 bases and J 3 bases; nucleotides not matched to a gene: 17. Germline V gene data show CDR1 as MNHEY and CDR2 as SMNVEV (reference sequence). CDR3 length equals 18 residues. The CDR3 here is CASSQRHQNRDRVYEQYF. CDR3 coding DNA: TGTGCCAGCAGTCAACGTCACCAAAACCGGGACAGGGTCTACGAGCAGTACTTC.

On this clonotype itself: Since a much larger clone is just one base distant, this may be a read error. V and J are TRBV28 and TRBJ1-5; D is possibly TRBD1 (5 bases). This CDR3 has 15 residues. The ends were cut back, 5 bases at V and 5 bases at J, with 16 bases in the middle. Germline-derived CDR1 and CDR2 are MDHEN and SYDVKM. The DNA of the CDR3 is TGTGCCAGCAGTCCGGCGGGGGACTCTTATCAGCCCCAGCATTTT. Translation gives CASSPAGDSYQPQHF.

This clonotype was counted a few times. This chain joins TRBV4-1 and TRBJ2-7; D is ambiguous. The V end was cut by 1 base, the J end by 7 bases, with 5 bases between. CDR1 MGHRA and CDR2 YSYEKL come from the germline V gene. The CDR3 sequence is 11 residues long. The CDR3: CASSQAGEQYF. The CDR3, as DNA: TGCGCCAGCAGCCAAGCAGGAGAGCAGTACTTC.

This chain connects TRBV6-5 to TRBJ1-4; D unclear. CDR1 MNHEY and CDR2 SVGAGI come from the germline V gene. V dropped 5 bases and J dropped 4 bases, with 11 bases sitting between them. This CDR3 has 14 amino acids. The CDR3 coding sequence is TGTGCCAGCAGTCAAGACGGATTTAATGAAAAACTGTTTTTT. Protein sequence: CASSQDGFNEKLFF.

Many counts were recorded for this clonotype. The chain couples TRBV6-1 to TRBJ2-7, with D perhaps being TRBD1 or TRBD2 (5 bases each). The CDR3 loop spans 14 amino acids. The V and J ends lost 7 bases and 4 bases respectively, with 17 bases between them. Germline CDR1 is MNHNS and CDR2 is SASEGT. CDR3 sequence: CASTTGTQVYEQYF. The CDR3 coding sequence is TGTGCCAGCACCACCGGGACGCAAGTTTACGAGCAGTACTTC.

The CDR3 sequence is CASSLDPGNTGELFF. The CDR3 nucleotides are TGTGCCAGCAGCTTAGATCCGGGCAACACCGGGGAGCTGTTTTTT. The genes are TRBV7-2 and TRBJ2-2; the D is unclear. Germline assignment: CDR1 SGHTA and CDR2 FQGNSA. CDR3 length equals 15 residues. Trimming left V 1 base short and J 2 bases short, with 8 bases between.

The CDR3: CSAKAGADIQYF. The CDR3 DNA is TGCAGCGCCAAAGCGGGGGCGGACATTCAGTACTTC. The chain joins TRBV29-1 to TRBJ2-4; 8 bases match TRBD2. CDR3 length: 12 residues. Trimming removed 7 bases from V and 8 bases from J; junction bases left unmatched: 7. The germline CDR1 and CDR2 sequences are SQVTM and ANQGSEA.

This clonotype has more than one count but fewer than ten. The gene calls are TRBV20-1 and TRBJ1-6, with 9 bases matching TRBD1. Germline V CDR1 and CDR2: DFQATT, SNEGSKA (reference sequence). V was pared by 0 bases and J by 9 bases, with 9 bases of the junction left unmatched. The CDR3 spans 16 residues. CDR3 coding DNA: TGCAGTGCTAGAGACCTTCGGACAGGGGAGAGTTCACCCCTCCACTTT. Amino acid sequence: CSARDLRTGESSPLHF.